The rows below give T cell receptor beta chains drawn from one sample of a study of blood T cell repertoires in COVID-19. The repertoire was sequenced with immunoSEQ multiplex PCR; TCRdb's copy has only in-frame clones and lacks some. The sample has hundreds of thousands of clones; 75% to 90% are singletons. The sample consisted of peripheral blood. All receptors come from a man aged 55 to 70 who had recovered from COVID-19. Both conserved end residues are part of each CDR3. D genes are given only for firm matches. Rows give clone size only sometimes, using once, few, many, or a class for an expanded clone.

v_gene	d_gene	j_gene	abundance	CDR3aa	CDR3nt
TRBV12-3/TRBV12-4	.	TRBJ2-4	.	CASSPPRLNIQYF	TGTGCCAGCAGTCCCCCCCGACTAAACATTCAGTACTTC
TRBV10-1	.	TRBJ2-3	.	CASSELRLETDTQYF	TGCGCCAGCAGTGAGTTGAGGTTGGAGACAGATACGCAGTATTTT
TRBV5-1	.	TRBJ2-5	.	CASSLAGGKEETQYF	TGCGCCAGCAGCTTGGCAGGGGGGAAGGAGGAGACCCAGTACTTC
TRBV5-6	TRBD1	TRBJ2-3	.	CASSERRRIGGFTDTQYF	TGTGCCAGCAGCGAACGAAGGCGGATAGGGGGCTTCACAGATACGCAGTATTTT
TRBV4-2	.	TRBJ2-7	.	CASSHLGVGHTTYEQYF	TGTGCCAGCAGCCACCTCGGGGTTGGCCACACCACCTACGAGCAGTACTTC
TRBV9	.	TRBJ2-1	.	CASSPTDRTYNEQFF	TGTGCCAGCAGTCCTACAGACCGAACCTACAATGAGCAGTTCTTC
TRBV12-5	.	TRBJ2-6	.	CASGLVSDGLIGANVLTF	TGTGCTAGTGGTTTGGTAAGCGACGGACTGATAGGGGCCAACGTCCTGACTTTC
TRBV7-6	.	TRBJ1-1	few	CASSPTAGLDTEAFF	TGTGCCAGCAGCCCGACAGCAGGGTTGGACACTGAAGCTTTCTTT
TRBV6-5	.	TRBJ2-7	once	CASRRSRGSYEQYF	TGTGCCAGCAGGAGATCGCGGGGTTCCTACGAGCAGTACTTC
TRBV21-1	.	TRBJ2-3	once	CATPDTQYF	TGTGCCACCCCGGATACGCAGTATTTT